The 27 T cell receptor beta chains below all came from one sample that was sequenced in a study of CD8 T cells in ankylosing spondylitis. From the 5' RACE reads, TCRdb called clonotypes with MiXCR, one entry per CDR3 protein. The table includes approximately 100,000 distinct CDR3 sequences, over 6.5% detected once. Sequenced input: blood, either unsorted or a sorted T cell fraction (not recorded which). These TCRs come from a male donor with ankylosing spondylitis or in good health (not recorded which).

This clonotype was picked up many times. V and J are TRBV29-1 and TRBJ2-1; D is perhaps TRBD2 (5 bases). Germline CDR1 is SQVTM and CDR2 is ANQGSEA. V was shortened by 6 bases and J by 6 bases, with 24 bases between the two germline ends. The CDR3 length is 16 residues. The CDR3 DNA sequence: TGCAGCGTCCAATCCGGCGGGTTAAGGGAGATCAATGAGCAGTTCTTC. Translating gives CSVQSGGLREINEQFF.

This clonotype was seen at least ten times. This chain connects TRBV5-1 to TRBJ1-1; 8 bases align to TRBD1. The germline CDR1 and CDR2 sequences are SGHRS and YFSETQ. The V and J ends lost 1 base and 6 bases, in that order; junction bases with no gene match: 8. This CDR3 spans 15 amino acids. CDR3 in DNA: TGCGCCAGCAGCTTGCCGGACAGGGTCACCGCTGAAGCTTTCTTT. It translates to CASSLPDRVTAEAFF.

This clonotype was seen many times. The gene calls are TRBV12-3 or TRBV12-4 and TRBJ1-3; 8 positions agree with TRBD1. After removal of 3 bases from V and 2 bases from J, the junction contained 9 bases not matched to a gene. This CDR3 region has 17 residues. The CDR3 region is CASSFVPQQGAGNTIYF. The CDR3 DNA reads as TGTGCCAGCAGTTTTGTCCCCCAACAGGGGGCTGGAAACACCATATATTTT.

This clonotype was counted many times. The chain joins TRBV12-5 to TRBJ1-1; the D is unclear. CDR3 length equals 14 residues. Germline CDR1 reads LGHNT; CDR2 reads FRNRAP. Trimming left V 0 bases short and J 4 bases short, with 9 bases between. CDR3 DNA sequence: TGTGCTAGTGGTTTGGTAAGTAGCGGCACTGAAGCTTTCTTT. Translating it yields CASGLVSSGTEAFF.

This clonotype was counted ten times or more. This chain uses TRBV12-3 or TRBV12-4 with TRBJ2-7; D may be TRBD1 (5 bases). V shed 5 bases and J shed 5 bases, with 13 bases lying between them. The CDR3 length is 13 residues. CDR3 bases: TGTGCCAGCAGTCTCAGGGCCCCCCACGAGCAGTACTTC. It yields the protein CASSLRAPHEQYF.

This clonotype was found many times. The chain employs TRBV4-3 and TRBJ1-1; the D is unclear. The germline V and J ends were trimmed by 0 bases and 1 base, with 12 bases remaining between them. The length of the CDR3 is 16 residues. CDR1 is LGHNA and CDR2 is YSLEER in the germline V gene. In DNA form, the CDR3 reads TGCGCCAGCAGCCAAGAGATATTAGTGAGGAACACTGAAGCTTTCTTT. This gives the protein CASSQEILVRNTEAFF.

This clonotype has ten or more counts. The V and J genes are TRBV7-2 and TRBJ1-6; a possible D gene is TRBD1 (5 bases). CDR3 length: 15 amino acids. With 5 bases removed from V and 6 bases from J, the gap between germline ends came to 14 bases. Germline V gene data show CDR1 as SGHTA and CDR2 as FQGNSA. The CDR3 protein is CASSPSRDLNSPLHF. DNA for the CDR3: TGTGCCAGCAGCCCCTCCAGGGATCTTAATTCACCCCTCCACTTT.

In its sample, this clonotype was seen many times. The chain carries TRBV6-6 and TRBJ1-1; D may be TRBD1 (5 bases). The V gene's germline CDR1 is MNHNY and CDR2 SVGAGI (reference sequence). This CDR3 contains 13 residues. Trimming took off 0 bases at V and 7 bases at J, with 9 bases between the two ends. CDR3 protein: CASSYSWGIEAFF. Written as DNA, the CDR3 is TGTGCCAGCAGTTACTCGTGGGGGATTGAAGCTTTCTTT.

Ten or more counts support this clonotype. CDR3 in amino acids: CSVETGAPGDQPQHF. In nucleotides, the CDR3 is TGCAGCGTTGAGACAGGGGCACCCGGGGATCAGCCCCAGCATTTT. The J gene is TRBJ1-5, the V gene TRBV29-1, with 8 bases aligning to TRBD1. J was trimmed by 5 bases and V by 3 bases; bases with no gene match: 9. This CDR3 contains 15 residues. Germline lookup yields CDR1 SQVTM and CDR2 ANQGSEA. Full variable domain (rest looked up from reference TRBV29-1 and TRBJ1-5): SAVISQKPSRDICQRGTSLTIQCQVDSQVTMMFWYRQQPGQSLTLIATANQGSEATYESGFVIDKFPISRPNLTFSTLTVSNMSPEDSSIYLCSVETGAPGDQPQHFGDGTRLSIL.

Comment on this clonotype: The junction departs from the called germline gene at one end, perhaps through a read error. This chain links TRBV29-1 with TRBJ2-3; D is possibly TRBD2 (6 bases). Germline V gene lookup returns CDR1 SQVTM and CDR2 ANQGSEA. This CDR3 is 14 amino acids long. The CDR3 region is CIVEETGGTDTQYF. CDR3 coding DNA: TGCATCGTTGAAGAGACGGGAGGCACAGATACGCAGTATTTT.

This clonotype was counted many times. This chain connects TRBV20-1 to TRBJ1-2; D is possibly TRBD1 (6 bases). V gave up 1 base and J gave up 7 bases, with 10 bases separating them. Germline V CDR1 and CDR2: DFQATT, SNEGSKA (reference sequence). There are 12 residues in the CDR3. CDR3 region: CSARGGALGYTF. The CDR3 DNA reads TGCAGTGCTAGAGGGGGGGCGCTTGGCTACACCTTC.

There are many counts of this clonotype. The rearrangement links TRBV6-2 or TRBV6-3 to TRBJ2-1; 16 bases match TRBD2. This CDR3 is built from 18 residues. Per germline, CDR1 MNHEY and CDR2 SVGEGT. Germline trimming cut 8 bases from V and 2 bases from J; bases unmatched to any gene: 9. The CDR3 DNA follows: TGTGCCAGCGAAAGGGGACTAGCGGGAGGGAGGACCTACAATGAGCAGTTCTTC. This codes for CASERGLAGGRTYNEQFF.

This clonotype was found many times. V gene TRBV20-1 combines with J gene TRBJ2-2; TRBD1 agrees at 8 bases. V trimming: 5 bases; J trimming: 3 bases; junction bases outside the gene matches: 8. In germline, CDR1 is DFQATT, CDR2 SNEGSKA (reference sequence). The CDR3 extends over 15 amino acids. CDR3 sequence (DNA): TGCAGTGCTCAACGGACAGGGTGGGACACCGGGGAGCTGTTTTTT. Translating gives CSAQRTGWDTGELFF.

This clonotype was picked up a small number of times. The J gene is TRBJ1-5, the V gene TRBV30, with 9 bases lining up with TRBD1. V lost 5 bases, J lost 3 bases, and 2 bases stayed unmatched. The CDR3 has 13 amino acids. Germline CDR1 GTSNPN, CDR2 SVGIG (reference sequence). The CDR3 DNA sequence: TGTGCCTGGGGGACAGGGAACAATCAGCCCCAGCATTTT. This codes for CAWGTGNNQPQHF.

DNA of the CDR3: TGCAGCGTTGACCGTAGCCAAGAGACCCAGTACTTC. Amino acid sequence: CSVDRSQETQYF. The rearrangement links TRBV29-1 to TRBJ2-5; no definite D call. CDR3 length equals 12 residues. Trimming removed 3 bases at V and 1 base at J, with 6 bases between. The germline CDR1 and CDR2 sequences are SQVTM and ANQGSEA.

Ten or more counts support this clonotype. This chain uses TRBV20-1 with TRBJ2-7, with D unclear. The CDR3 consists of 14 residues. The V gene's germline CDR1 is DFQATT and CDR2 SNEGSKA (reference sequence). V lost 6 bases, J lost 2 bases, and 17 bases lay in between. The CDR3 here is CSAAKKETPYEQYF. The DNA for the CDR3 is TGCAGTGCGGCAAAGAAGGAGACGCCCTACGAGCAGTACTTC.

This clonotype showed up many times. The J gene is TRBJ1-2, the V gene TRBV20-1; TRBD1 agrees at 9 bases. The germline gives CDR1 DFQATT, CDR2 SNEGSKA (reference sequence). Trimming cost V 6 bases and J 3 bases; bases outside gene matches: 17. The CDR3 has 17 residues. The DNA for the CDR3 is TGCAGTGCACTGAAGAGCGGACAGGGGATCCTGGACTATGGCTACACCTTC. This gives the protein CSALKSGQGILDYGYTF.

This clonotype was seen repeatedly, ten times or more. The chain joins TRBV12-3 or TRBV12-4 to TRBJ2-3; 10 bases align to TRBD2. V lost 6 bases to trimming and J lost 3 bases; unmatched junction nucleotides: 6. The CDR3 length is 15 residues. CDR3 coding DNA: TGTGCCAGCAGGATACTAGCGGGAATGACAGATACGCAGTATTTT. Translated, it gives CASRILAGMTDTQYF.

This clonotype was seen more than once but under ten times. A much more abundant neighbour one base away suggests this may be a read error. V and J are TRBV2 and TRBJ2-5, with a weak D call TRBD2 (6 bases). This CDR3 is 13 amino acids long. CDR1 is SNHLY and CDR2 is FYNNEI in the germline V gene. CDR3 in amino acids: CTNTRDFKETQYF. Written as DNA, the CDR3 is TGTACCAATACTCGGGACTTCAAAGAGACCCAGTACTTC.

The chain uses TRBV27 and TRBJ2-1; 10 bases fit TRBD2. Germline V gives CDR1 MNHEY, CDR2 SMNVEV (reference sequence). V was clipped by 6 bases and J by 0 bases; unmatched bases: 5. There are 16 residues in the CDR3. CDR3 nucleotide sequence: TGTGCCAGCAGAGAAGCGGGGGGGAGCTCCTACAATGAGCAGTTCTTC. Translated, it gives CASREAGGSSYNEQFF.

The CDR3, as DNA: TGTGCCAGCAGTTCCCACCAAACCGGGGGGGAGCTGTTTTTT. Translating it yields CASSSHQTGGELFF. V usage is TRBV28 and J usage is TRBJ2-2; D call uncertain. The CDR3 runs 14 residues. Trimming left V 4 bases short and J 8 bases short, with 14 bases between. Germline CDR1 and CDR2: MDHEN and SYDVKM.

This clonotype has ten or more counts. The chain couples TRBV4-2 to TRBJ2-5; D gene uncertain. The CDR3 runs 13 residues. In germline, CDR1 is LGHNA, CDR2 YNFKEQ. Trimming left V 1 base short and J 5 bases short, with 8 bases between. CDR3 sequence: CASSQVAGETQYF. The DNA of the CDR3 is TGTGCCAGCAGCCAAGTGGCCGGGGAGACCCAGTACTTC.

The table lists this clonotype with many counts. The rearrangement joins TRBV20-1 to TRBJ2-7; 7 nucleotides match TRBD2. Germline V gene sequence: CDR1 DFQATT, CDR2 SNEGSKA (reference sequence). This CDR3 is 14 amino acids long. The V segment lost 6 bases and the J segment 5 bases; nucleotides outside the gene matches: 13. CDR3 amino acids: CSAAAGLGVDEQYF. CDR3 in DNA: TGCAGTGCCGCTGCTGGACTAGGCGTGGACGAGCAGTACTTC.

This clonotype was counted many times. The chain is built from TRBV14 and TRBJ2-2, with D tentatively TRBD2 (7 bases). The CDR3 length is 16 residues. Germline CDR1 reads SGHDN; CDR2 reads FVKESK. V lost 1 base, J lost 0 bases, and 9 bases lay in between. Here the CDR3 DNA reads TGTGCCAGCAGCCAAGTCGGGGGGCCGAACACCGGGGAGCTGTTTTTT. Its protein is CASSQVGGPNTGELFF.

The table lists this clonotype with many counts. The V call is TRBV5-1, the J call TRBJ2-2; 8 bases are a match to TRBD2. Germline V CDR1 and CDR2: SGHRS, YFSETQ. V gave up 2 bases and J gave up 6 bases; unmatched junction bases: 6. This CDR3 has 15 residues. The CDR3 DNA is TGCGCCAGCAGCTTTAGCGGGATTGGTGCCGGGGAGCTGTTTTTT. Translating it yields CASSFSGIGAGELFF.

This clonotype appeared many times. This rearrangement joins TRBV5-6 to TRBJ2-1; perhaps TRBD1 as D (5 bases). Per the germline V gene, CDR1 is SGHDT and CDR2 is YYEEEE. V was pared by 4 bases and J by 0 bases, with 14 bases between. The CDR3 covers 16 residues. Here the CDR3 reads CASSGEQVTSYNEQFF. The CDR3 nucleotides read TGTGCCAGCAGCGGAGAACAGGTTACCTCCTACAATGAGCAGTTCTTC.

This clonotype was counted many times. The rearrangement joins TRBV19 to TRBJ2-7; 9 bases fit TRBD2. The ends lost 3 bases at V and 4 bases at J; junction bases unmatched: 7. The CDR3 sequence is 15 residues long. Germline V gene sequence: CDR1 LNHDA, CDR2 SQIVND (reference sequence). The CDR3 bases are TGTGCCAGTAGTATCGCGGCGGGAGGGGGATACGAGCAGTACTTC. Amino acids: CASSIAAGGGYEQYF. The variable domain in full, with the rest retrieved from reference TRBV19 and TRBJ2-7, is DGGITQSPKYLFRKEGQNVTLSCEQNLNHDAMYWYRQDPGQGLRLIYYSQIVNDFQKGDIAEGYSVSREKKESFPLTVTSAQKNPTAFYLCASSIAAGGGYEQYFGPGTRLTVT.